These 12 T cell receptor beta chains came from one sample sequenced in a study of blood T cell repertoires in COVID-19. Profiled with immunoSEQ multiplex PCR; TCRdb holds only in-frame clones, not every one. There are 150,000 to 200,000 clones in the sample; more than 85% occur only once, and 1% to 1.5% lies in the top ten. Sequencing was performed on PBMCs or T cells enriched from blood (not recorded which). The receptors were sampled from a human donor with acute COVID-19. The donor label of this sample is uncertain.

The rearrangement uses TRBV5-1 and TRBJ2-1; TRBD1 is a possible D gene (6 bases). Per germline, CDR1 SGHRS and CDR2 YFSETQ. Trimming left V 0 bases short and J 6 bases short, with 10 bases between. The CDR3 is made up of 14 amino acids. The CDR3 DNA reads TGCGCCAGCAGCTTGGGACAGGAGCTCAATGAGCAGTTCTTC. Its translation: CASSLGQELNEQFF.

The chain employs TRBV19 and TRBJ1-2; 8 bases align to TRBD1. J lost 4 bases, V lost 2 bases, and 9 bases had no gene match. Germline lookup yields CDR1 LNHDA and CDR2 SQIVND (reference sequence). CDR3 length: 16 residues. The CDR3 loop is CASSISGQGAVYGYTF. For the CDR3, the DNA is TGTGCCAGTAGTATATCGGGGCAGGGGGCCGTCTATGGCTACACCTTC.

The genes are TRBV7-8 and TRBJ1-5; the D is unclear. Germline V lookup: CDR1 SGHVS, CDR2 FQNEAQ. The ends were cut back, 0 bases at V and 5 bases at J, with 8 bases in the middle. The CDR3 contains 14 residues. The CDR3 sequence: CASSLANEYQPQHF. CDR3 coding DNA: TGTGCCAGCAGCTTAGCTAACGAGTATCAGCCCCAGCATTTT.

The CDR3 nucleotides read TGCGCCAGCAGCTCAAGCGGGGGGGTTTCGAATGAGCAGTTCTTC. It is translated as CASSSSGGVSNEQFF. J is TRBJ2-1 and V is TRBV5-1; 10 bases match TRBD2. The germline V gene has CDR1 SGHRS and CDR2 YFSETQ. The length of the CDR3 is 15 residues. Trimming took 3 bases from V and 7 from J; bases not matched to a gene: 7.

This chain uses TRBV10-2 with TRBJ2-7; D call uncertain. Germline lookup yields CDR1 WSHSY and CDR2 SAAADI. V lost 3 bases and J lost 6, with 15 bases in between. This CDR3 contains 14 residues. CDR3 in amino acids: CASSESVSLVEQYF. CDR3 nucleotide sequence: TGCGCCAGCAGTGAATCTGTCAGTCTTGTCGAGCAGTACTTC.

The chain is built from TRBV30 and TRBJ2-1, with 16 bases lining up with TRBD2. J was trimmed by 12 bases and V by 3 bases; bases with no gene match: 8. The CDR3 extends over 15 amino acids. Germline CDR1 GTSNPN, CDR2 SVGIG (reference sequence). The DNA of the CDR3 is TGTGCCTGGAGCGGAAAGGGACTAGCGGGGGGGGTGCAGTTCTTC. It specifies CAWSGKGLAGGVQFF.

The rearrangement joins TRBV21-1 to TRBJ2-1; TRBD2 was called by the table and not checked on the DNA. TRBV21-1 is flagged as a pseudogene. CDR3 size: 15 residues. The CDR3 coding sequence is TGTGCCAGCAGCAAAGCGCCTAGCGGGGGGAATGAGCAGTTCTTC. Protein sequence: CASSKAPSGGNEQFF.

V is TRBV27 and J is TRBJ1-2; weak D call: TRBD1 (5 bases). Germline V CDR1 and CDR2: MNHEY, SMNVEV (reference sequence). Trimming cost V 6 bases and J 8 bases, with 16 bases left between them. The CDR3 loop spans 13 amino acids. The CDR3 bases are TGTGCCAGCAGACCGCGGGGGGAGACCGGCTACACCTTC. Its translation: CASRPRGETGYTF.

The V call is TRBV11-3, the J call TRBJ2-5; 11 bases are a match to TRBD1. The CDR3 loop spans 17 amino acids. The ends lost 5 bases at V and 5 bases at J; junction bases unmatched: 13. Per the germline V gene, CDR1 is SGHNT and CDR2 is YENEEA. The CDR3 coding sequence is TGTGCCAGCAGCCTCGGACCGGACAGGGGGCGAGGGGAGACCCAGTACTTC. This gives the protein CASSLGPDRGRGETQYF.

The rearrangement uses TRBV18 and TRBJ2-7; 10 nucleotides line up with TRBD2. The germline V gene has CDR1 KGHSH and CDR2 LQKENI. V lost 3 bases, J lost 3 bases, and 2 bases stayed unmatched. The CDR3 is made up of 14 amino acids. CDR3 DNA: TGTGCCAGCTCACCCCTAGCGGGGGACTACGAGCAGTACTTC. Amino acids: CASSPLAGDYEQYF.

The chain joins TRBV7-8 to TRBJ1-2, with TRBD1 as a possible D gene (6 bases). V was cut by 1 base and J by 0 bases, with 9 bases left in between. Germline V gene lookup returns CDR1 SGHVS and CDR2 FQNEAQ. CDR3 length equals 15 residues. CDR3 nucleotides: TGTGCCAGCAGCTTAGTACAGGGCGCTAACTATGGCTACACCTTC. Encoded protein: CASSLVQGANYGYTF.

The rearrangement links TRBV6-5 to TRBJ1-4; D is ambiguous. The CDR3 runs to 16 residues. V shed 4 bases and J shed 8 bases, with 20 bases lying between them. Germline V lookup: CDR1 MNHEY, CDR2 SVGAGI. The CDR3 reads CASSWGAKIMGEKLFF. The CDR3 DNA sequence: TGTGCCAGCAGTTGGGGAGCGAAAATAATGGGGGAAAAACTGTTTTTT.